Listed below are T cell receptor beta chains from one sample, sequenced in a study of human T cells and chemical hapten exposure. In TCRdb, the RACE reads were re-called with MiXCR into one record per CDR3 protein. Among fewer than 300,000 distinct CDR3 sequences, approximately 8% were seen once, and the ten largest hold 1.2%. The sequences come from whole blood, collected in connection with sensitization to the hapten diphenylcyclopropenone (DPC). The receptors derive from a man aged 18-30 years with alopecia areata. Some clones in this sample may be carry-over from other donors' samples. Both conserved end residues are trimmed from each CDR3. The order of the fields is D gene, V gene, CDR3 protein. The D gene is left open where the match is weak.

D gene: TRBD1; V gene: TRBV7-9; CDR3 protein: ASSFKGATEAF
D gene: -; V gene: TRBV12-3/TRBV12-4; CDR3 protein: ATGVLGFGYT
D gene: -; V gene: TRBV7-9; CDR3 protein: ASSPRVVENYGYT
D gene: -; V gene: TRBV20-1; CDR3 protein: SARDRVAAIYGYT
D gene: -; V gene: TRBV29-1; CDR3 protein: SGGAGGGPEAF
D gene: TRBD1; V gene: TRBV6-5; CDR3 protein: ATMGQHTGELF
D gene: -; V gene: TRBV5-1; CDR3 protein: ASSLEVTETQY
D gene: TRBD1; V gene: TRBV2; CDR3 protein: ASSEGRTGGNEKLF
D gene: TRBD1; V gene: TRBV5-1; CDR3 protein: ASSFYRDRWQETQY
D gene: -; V gene: TRBV20-1; CDR3 protein: GQRGSYGYT
D gene: TRBD1; V gene: TRBV14; CDR3 protein: ASSQDRGKAF
D gene: TRBD2; V gene: TRBV10-3; CDR3 protein: AISTPRSLAGGIGETQY
D gene: -; V gene: TRBV24-1; CDR3 protein: ATSDFGSQTQY
D gene: -; V gene: TRBV4-1; CDR3 protein: ASGHTTEAF
D gene: -; V gene: TRBV7-9; CDR3 protein: ASSFGGGITQETQY
D gene: -; V gene: TRBV27; CDR3 protein: ASSSDLSTDTQY
D gene: TRBD2; V gene: TRBV6-2/TRBV6-3; CDR3 protein: ASRLAGSPDGELF
D gene: TRBD1; V gene: TRBV6-2/TRBV6-3; CDR3 protein: ASRRQGKTEAF
D gene: TRBD1; V gene: TRBV4-2; CDR3 protein: ASSQGQGGAYNEQF
D gene: -; V gene: TRBV4-3; CDR3 protein: ASSQVITQGYT
D gene: -; V gene: TRBV6-2/TRBV6-3; CDR3 protein: ASSYSVVRGWNEQF
D gene: -; V gene: TRBV27; CDR3 protein: ASSLLSGQHNEKLF
D gene: TRBD2; V gene: TRBV6-6; CDR3 protein: ASRLTFSGGWETQY
D gene: -; V gene: TRBV6-5; CDR3 protein: ASSYVVRGTYNSPLH
D gene: -; V gene: TRBV5-1; CDR3 protein: ASSLEQNYGYT
D gene: -; V gene: TRBV2; CDR3 protein: ASNHRESPLH
D gene: TRBD1; V gene: TRBV28; CDR3 protein: ASSLPGQGKSGYT
D gene: -; V gene: TRBV7-9; CDR3 protein: ASSPRLGENTEAF
D gene: -; V gene: TRBV7-2; CDR3 protein: ASSYSRQGQVAF